This T cell receptor (beta chain) comes out of a study of beta chain features in type 1 diabetes (dated 2018 in TCRdb). With regard to the full study: Mean age, gender distribution, total cell number and subset yield did not differ between patients and healthy donors. Regulatory and stem cell-like memory subsets were isolated from only 8 patients and about eight healthy donors, whereas naive and central memory subsets came from all 30 or so donors. The study compared TCRB repertoires of sorted circulating CD4+ T cell subsets between recently diagnosed type 1 diabetes patients and matched healthy donors. A total of around 100 million sorted cells were examined across all samples, and RNA yield correlated strongly with the number of cells per subset. The paper as a whole reports these results and caveats: Because the HLA sub-analyses included only small numbers of individuals, any influence of HLA type on TCRB rearrangement was left unresolved. Shorter templates might be favored by PCR, yet because patient and control samples were amplified and corrected together, any such skew would affect both groups equally. Naive, central memory and regulatory TCRB repertoires appeared more similar among patients than among healthy donors. Because cDNA rather than genomic DNA was sequenced, highly expressing activated cells could have been over-represented, although no difference in activation and CD3 levels was found between groups. Fewer insertions and more nucleotide deletions at VDJ recombination sites were observed in patients with type 1 diabetes, implying thymic rearrangement abnormalities. In all four CD4+ subsets, TCRB CDR3 length was moderately but significantly shorter in type 1 diabetes patients.

The entire isolated RNA was reverse transcribed using the High Capacity cDNA Reverse Transcription Kit, and thus expressed TCRB transcripts were sequenced. Stem cell-like memory T cell samples underwent survey-depth immunoSEQ sequencing, averaging approximately 1 million total reads per sample. Sorted cells were lysed in RLT buffer, and RNA was extracted using DNase-treated RNeasy Micro or Mini kits according to cell number. Each cell subset was processed separately to prevent cross-contamination, with patient and healthy donor samples processed together. TCRB sequences were amplified from cDNA with the immunoSEQ multiplex PCR, producing 87-bp fragments spanning the CDR3 region. Sequencing of the amplicons was performed on the Illumina HiSeq platform. The original methods were these. PCR bias was corrected computationally using synthetic template baselines, and reads within Hamming distance 2 were collapsed, with unmergeable singletons discarded. Reads were aligned to IMGT to assign V, D and J genes, CDR3 length, and insertions or deletions at six rearrangement sites. Clonotype counts were normalized to sorted cell number within each subset before computing true diversity and Gini coefficients with the tcR R package. The overlap coefficient, calculated on TCRB nucleotide sequences, was used to quantify repertoire sharing. As stored in TCRdb, this immuneACCESS dataset retains in-frame rearrangements with V and J assigned. A fraction of the clones does not appear; measured against another copy, unresolved V genes explain less than half of the discrepancy, and the remainder lacks a known reason. Clone size and the V and J calls come from that table; the DNA yielded D and trimming. Across this sample there are some 99,000 clones, with roughly 43% seen only once. The ten largest account for more than 0.06% of the sample.

Inclusive of the bounding cysteine and phenylalanine, the CDR3 is 16 residues long. CDR3 DNA is the only sequence kept; it has 48 bases, read in frame from the first base. V is reduced by 1 base and J by 0 bases, leaving a spacing of 13 bases between them. Looking up the germline V gene yields CDR1 SGHTA and CDR2 FQGNSA. This clone was counted only a few times. The target of this receptor is not known. One base away there is no much larger clone; base qualities are not given. A single peripheral blood draw of about 120 mL on average was collected from each donor into heparinised tubes. A BD FACSAria II was used to sort naive, central memory, regulatory and stem cell-like memory CD4+ T cells with a panel that included CD45RO, CCR7, CD25, CD127, CD95 and CD27. Every sorted population had a purity above 95%. PBMCs were separated immediately by Lymphoprep density gradient centrifugation and were stained directly, without being cultured. To minimize batch effects, samples were stained and sorted in pairs, one healthy donor with one patient per experiment.

Recombination joined TRBV7-2 with TRBJ2-7, with TRBD2 as a weak D call on 6 bases. This TCR was recovered from a woman younger than 35 in good health. The sequencing input was stem cell memory CD4+ T cells from blood. The intended sense of this specimen's cell subset or site label: stem cell-like memory CD4+ T cells. The CDR3 reads as follows: CASSLGAGLVSYEQYF. The base sequence is TGTGCCAGCAGCTTAGGGGCGGGACTCGTCTCCTACGAGCAGTACTTC.